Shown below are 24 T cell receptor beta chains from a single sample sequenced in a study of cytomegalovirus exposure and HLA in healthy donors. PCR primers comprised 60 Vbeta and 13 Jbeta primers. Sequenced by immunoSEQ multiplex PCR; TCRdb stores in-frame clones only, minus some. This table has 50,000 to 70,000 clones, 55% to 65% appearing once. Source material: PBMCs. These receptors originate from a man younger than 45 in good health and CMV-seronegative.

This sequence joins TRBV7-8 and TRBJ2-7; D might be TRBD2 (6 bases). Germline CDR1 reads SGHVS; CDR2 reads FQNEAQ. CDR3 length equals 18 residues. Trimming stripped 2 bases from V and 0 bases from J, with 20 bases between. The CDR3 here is CASSLFPRDSLSSYEQYF. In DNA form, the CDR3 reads TGTGCCAGCAGCTTATTCCCGCGGGACTCTCTGAGCTCCTACGAGCAGTACTTC.

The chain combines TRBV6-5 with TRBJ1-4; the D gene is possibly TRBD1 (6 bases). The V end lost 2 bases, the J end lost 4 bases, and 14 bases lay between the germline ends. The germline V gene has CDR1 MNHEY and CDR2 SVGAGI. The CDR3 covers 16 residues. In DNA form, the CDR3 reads TGTGCCAGCAGTTACCTTTGGGACACAGATAATGAAAAACTGTTTTTT. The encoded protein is CASSYLWDTDNEKLFF.

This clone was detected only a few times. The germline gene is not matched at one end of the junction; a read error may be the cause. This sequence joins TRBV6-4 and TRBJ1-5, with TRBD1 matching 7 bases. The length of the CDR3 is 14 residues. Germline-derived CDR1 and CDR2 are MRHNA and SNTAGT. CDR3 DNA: TGTGCCAGCATAGGCAGGGGGTGGAATCGGCCCCAGCATTTT. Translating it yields CASIGRGWNRPQHF.

The CDR3 DNA sequence: TGTGCCAGCTCAGATTGGGCAGATGTTGACGAAAAACTGTTTTTT. Translated, it gives CASSDWADVDEKLFF. This sequence joins TRBV18 and TRBJ1-4, with D unclear. V was pared by 5 bases and J by 8 bases, with 18 bases between. The CDR3 has 15 amino acids. In germline, CDR1 is KGHSH, CDR2 LQKENI.

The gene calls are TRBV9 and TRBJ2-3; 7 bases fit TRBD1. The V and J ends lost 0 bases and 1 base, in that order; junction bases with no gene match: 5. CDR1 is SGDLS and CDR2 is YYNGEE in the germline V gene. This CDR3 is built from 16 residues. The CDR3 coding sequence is TGTGCCAGCAGCGTAGTGGCCCAGGGGGGCACAGATACGCAGTATTTT. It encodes CASSVVAQGGTDTQYF.

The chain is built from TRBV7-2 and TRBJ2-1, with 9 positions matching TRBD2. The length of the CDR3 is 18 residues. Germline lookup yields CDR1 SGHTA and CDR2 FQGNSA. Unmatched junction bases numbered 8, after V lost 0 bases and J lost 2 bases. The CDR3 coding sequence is TGTGCCAGCAGCTTAGCGTATATCTCTAGCGGGGCCTACAATGAGCAGTTCTTC. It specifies CASSLAYISSGAYNEQFF.

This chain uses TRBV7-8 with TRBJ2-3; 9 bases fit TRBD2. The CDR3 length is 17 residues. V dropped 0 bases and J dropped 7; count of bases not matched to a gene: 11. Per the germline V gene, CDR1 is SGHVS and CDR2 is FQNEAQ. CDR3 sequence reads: CASSLAWLAGQRNTQYF. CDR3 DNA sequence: TGTGCCAGCAGCTTAGCATGGCTAGCGGGGCAGAGGAATACGCAGTATTTT.

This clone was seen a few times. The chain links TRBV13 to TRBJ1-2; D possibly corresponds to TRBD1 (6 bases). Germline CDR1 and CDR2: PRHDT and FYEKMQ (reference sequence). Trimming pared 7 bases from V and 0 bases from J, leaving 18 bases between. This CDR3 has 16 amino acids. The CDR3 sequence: CASTERGILSNYGYTF. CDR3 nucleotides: TGTGCCAGCACCGAAAGGGGGATACTATCTAACTATGGCTACACCTTC. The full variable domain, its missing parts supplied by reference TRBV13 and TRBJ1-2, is AAGVIQSPRHLIKEKRETATLKCYPIPRHDTVYWYQQGPGQDPQFLISFYEKMQSDKGSIPDRFSAQQFSDYHSELNMSSLELGDSALYFCASTERGILSNYGYTFGSGTRLTVV.

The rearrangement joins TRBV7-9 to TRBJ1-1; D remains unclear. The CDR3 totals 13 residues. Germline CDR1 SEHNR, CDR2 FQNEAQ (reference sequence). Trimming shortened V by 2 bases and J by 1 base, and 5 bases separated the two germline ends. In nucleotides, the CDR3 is TGTGCCAGCAGCTTACAATGGAACACTGAAGCTTTCTTT. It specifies CASSLQWNTEAFF.

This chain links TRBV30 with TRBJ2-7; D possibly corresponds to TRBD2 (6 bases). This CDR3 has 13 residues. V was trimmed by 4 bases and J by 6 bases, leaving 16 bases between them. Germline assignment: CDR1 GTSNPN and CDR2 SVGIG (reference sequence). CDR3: CAWNLNRRGEQYF. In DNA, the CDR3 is TGTGCCTGGAACTTGAACAGGCGGGGCGAGCAGTACTTC.

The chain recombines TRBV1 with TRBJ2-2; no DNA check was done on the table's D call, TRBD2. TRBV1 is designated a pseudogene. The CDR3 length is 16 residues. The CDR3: CTSSQGEGLNTGELFF. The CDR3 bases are TGCACCAGCAGCCAAGGGGAGGGATTGAACACCGGGGAGCTGTTTTTT.

This CDR3 reads CASSLPGQPNQPQHF. In nucleotides, the CDR3 is TGTGCCAGCTCACTACCGGGACAACCAAATCAGCCCCAGCATTTT. The chain couples TRBV18 to TRBJ1-5, with D possibly being TRBD1 (6 bases). The V end was cut by 4 bases, the J end by 4 bases, with 14 bases between. Germline CDR1 KGHSH, CDR2 LQKENI. The CDR3 spans 15 residues.

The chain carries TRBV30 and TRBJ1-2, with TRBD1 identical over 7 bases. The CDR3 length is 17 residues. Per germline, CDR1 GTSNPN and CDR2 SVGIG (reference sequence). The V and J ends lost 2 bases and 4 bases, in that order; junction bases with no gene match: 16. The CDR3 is CAWSTKNPFQGGYGYTF. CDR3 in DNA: TGTGCCTGGAGTACGAAAAACCCATTTCAGGGGGGCTATGGCTACACCTTC. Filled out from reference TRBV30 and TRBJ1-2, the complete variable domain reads SQTIHQWPATLVQPVGSPLSLECTVEGTSNPNLYWYRQAAGRGLQLLFYSVGIGQISSEVPQNLSASRPQDRQFILSSKKLLLSDSGFYLCAWSTKNPFQGGYGYTFGSGTRLTVV.

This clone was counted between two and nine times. CDR3 sequence (DNA): TGCAGCGTCAAAACACGAAACACTGAAGCTTTCTTT. This gives the protein CSVKTRNTEAFF. The chain joins TRBV29-1 to TRBJ1-1; D not resolved. V dropped 6 bases and J dropped 2 bases, with 10 bases sitting between them. This CDR3 spans 12 amino acids. CDR1 SQVTM and CDR2 ANQGSEA come from the germline V gene.

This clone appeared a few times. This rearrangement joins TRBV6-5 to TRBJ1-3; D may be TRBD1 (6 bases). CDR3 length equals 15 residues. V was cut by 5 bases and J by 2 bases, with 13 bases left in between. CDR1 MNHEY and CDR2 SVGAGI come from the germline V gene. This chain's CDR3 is CASSRHSGAGNTIYF. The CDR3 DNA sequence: TGTGCCAGCAGTCGGCATTCAGGGGCTGGAAACACCATATATTTT.

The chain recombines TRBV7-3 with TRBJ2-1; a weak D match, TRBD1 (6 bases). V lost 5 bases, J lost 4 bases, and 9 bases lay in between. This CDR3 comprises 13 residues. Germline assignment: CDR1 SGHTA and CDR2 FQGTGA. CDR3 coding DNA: TGTGCCAGCAGCGTCGGACAGTACAATGAGCAGTTCTTC. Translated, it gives CASSVGQYNEQFF. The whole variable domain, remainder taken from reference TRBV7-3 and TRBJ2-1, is GAGVSQTPSNKVTEKGKYVELRCDPISGHTALYWYRQSLGQGPEFLIYFQGTGAADDSGLPNDRFFAVRPEGSVSTLKIQRTERGDSAVYLCASSVGQYNEQFFGPGTRLTVL.

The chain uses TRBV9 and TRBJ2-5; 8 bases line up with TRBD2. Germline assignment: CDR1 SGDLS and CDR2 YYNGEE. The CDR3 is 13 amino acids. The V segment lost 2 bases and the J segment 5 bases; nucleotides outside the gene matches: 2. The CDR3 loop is CASSVPGGETQYF. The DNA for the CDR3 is TGTGCCAGCAGCGTCCCGGGGGGGGAGACCCAGTACTTC.

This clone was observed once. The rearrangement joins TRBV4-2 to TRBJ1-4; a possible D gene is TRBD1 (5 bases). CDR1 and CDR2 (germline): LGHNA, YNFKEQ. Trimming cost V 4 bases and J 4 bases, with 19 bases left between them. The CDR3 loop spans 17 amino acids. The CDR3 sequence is CASSPREGTLGNEKLFF. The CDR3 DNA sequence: TGTGCCAGCAGCCCCAGGGAGGGGACGTTGGGTAATGAAAAACTGTTTTTT.

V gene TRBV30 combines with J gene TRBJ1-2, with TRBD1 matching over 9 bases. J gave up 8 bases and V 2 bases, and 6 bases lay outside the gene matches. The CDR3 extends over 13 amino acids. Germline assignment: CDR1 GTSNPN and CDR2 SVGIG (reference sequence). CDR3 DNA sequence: TGTGCCTGGAGTCGTGGACAGGGGATGGGCTACACCTTC. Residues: CAWSRGQGMGYTF. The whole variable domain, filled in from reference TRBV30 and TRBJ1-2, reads SQTIHQWPATLVQPVGSPLSLECTVEGTSNPNLYWYRQAAGRGLQLLFYSVGIGQISSEVPQNLSASRPQDRQFILSSKKLLLSDSGFYLCAWSRGQGMGYTFGSGTRLTVV.

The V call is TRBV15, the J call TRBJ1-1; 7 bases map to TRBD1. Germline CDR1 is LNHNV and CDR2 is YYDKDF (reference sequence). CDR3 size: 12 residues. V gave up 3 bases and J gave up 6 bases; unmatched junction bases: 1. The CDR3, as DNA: TGTGCCACCAGCAGTACAGGGGCTGAAGCTTTCTTT. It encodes CATSSTGAEAFF. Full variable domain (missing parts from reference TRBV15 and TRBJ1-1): DAMVIQNPRYQVTQFGKPVTLSCSQTLNHNVMYWYQQKSSQAPKLLFHYYDKDFNNEADTPDNFQSRRPNTSFCFLDIRSPGLGDTAMYLCATSSTGAEAFFGQGTRLTVV.

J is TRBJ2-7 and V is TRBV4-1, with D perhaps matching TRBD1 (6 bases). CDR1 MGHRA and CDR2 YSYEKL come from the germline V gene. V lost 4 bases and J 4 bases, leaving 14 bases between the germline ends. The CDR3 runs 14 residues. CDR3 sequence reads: CASSRIIRGYEQYF. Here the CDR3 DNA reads TGCGCCAGCAGCCGTATTATCAGGGGTTACGAGCAGTACTTC.

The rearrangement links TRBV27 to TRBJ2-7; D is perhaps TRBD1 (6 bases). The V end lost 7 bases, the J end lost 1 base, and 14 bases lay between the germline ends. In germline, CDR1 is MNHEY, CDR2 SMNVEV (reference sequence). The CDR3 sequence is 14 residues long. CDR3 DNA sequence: TGTGCCAGCACGGACAGAGGGCCGTCCTACGAGCAGTACTTC. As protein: CASTDRGPSYEQYF.

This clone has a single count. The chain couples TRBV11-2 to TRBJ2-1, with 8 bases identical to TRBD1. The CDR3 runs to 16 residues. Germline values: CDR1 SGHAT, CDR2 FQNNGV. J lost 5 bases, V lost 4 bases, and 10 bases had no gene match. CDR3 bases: TGTGCCAGCAGCTCAATTTGGGACAGGAATAACAATGAGCAGTTCTTC. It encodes CASSSIWDRNNNEQFF.

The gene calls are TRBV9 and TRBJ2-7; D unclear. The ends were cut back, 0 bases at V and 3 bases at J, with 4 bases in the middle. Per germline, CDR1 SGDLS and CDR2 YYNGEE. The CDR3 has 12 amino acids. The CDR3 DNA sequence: TGTGCCAGCAGCGTAGATAACTACGAGCAGTACTTC. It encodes CASSVDNYEQYF.